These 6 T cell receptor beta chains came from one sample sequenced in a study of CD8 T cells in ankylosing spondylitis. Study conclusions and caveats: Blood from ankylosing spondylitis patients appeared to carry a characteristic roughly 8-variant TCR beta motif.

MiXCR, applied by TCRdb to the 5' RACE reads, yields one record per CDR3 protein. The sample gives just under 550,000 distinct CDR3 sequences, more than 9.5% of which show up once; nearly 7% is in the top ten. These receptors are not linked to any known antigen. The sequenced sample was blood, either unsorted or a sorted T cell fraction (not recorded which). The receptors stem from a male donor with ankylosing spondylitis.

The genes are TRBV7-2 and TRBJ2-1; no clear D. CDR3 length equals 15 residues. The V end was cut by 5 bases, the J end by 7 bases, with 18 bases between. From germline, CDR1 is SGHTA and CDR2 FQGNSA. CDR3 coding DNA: TGTGCCAGCAGCCCGAGTGCGGTGACCGGAAATGAGCAGTTCTTC. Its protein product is CASSPSAVTGNEQFF.

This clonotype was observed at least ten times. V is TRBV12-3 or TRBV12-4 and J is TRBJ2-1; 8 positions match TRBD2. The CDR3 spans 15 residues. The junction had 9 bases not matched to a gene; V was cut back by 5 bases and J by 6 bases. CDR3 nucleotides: TGTGCCAGCAGTGTTAGCGGGATAATCGGCAATGAGCAGTTCTTC. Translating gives CASSVSGIIGNEQFF.

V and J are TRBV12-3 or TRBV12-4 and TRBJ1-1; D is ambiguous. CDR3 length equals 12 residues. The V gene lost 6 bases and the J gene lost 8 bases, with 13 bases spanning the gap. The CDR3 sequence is CASSNGELEAFF. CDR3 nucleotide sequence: TGTGCCAGCAGCAACGGGGAGCTGGAAGCTTTCTTT.

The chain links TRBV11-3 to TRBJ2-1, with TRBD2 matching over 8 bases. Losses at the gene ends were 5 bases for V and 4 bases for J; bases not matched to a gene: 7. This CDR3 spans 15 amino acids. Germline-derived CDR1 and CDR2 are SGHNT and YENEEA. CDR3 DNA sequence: TGTGCCAGCAGCGCCAGTAGCGGGGTATACAATGAGCAGTTCTTC. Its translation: CASSASSGVYNEQFF.

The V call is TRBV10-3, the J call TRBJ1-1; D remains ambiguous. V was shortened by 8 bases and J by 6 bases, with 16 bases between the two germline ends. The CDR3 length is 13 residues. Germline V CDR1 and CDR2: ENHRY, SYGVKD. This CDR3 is CAIEERGRSEAFF. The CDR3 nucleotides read TGTGCCATCGAAGAACGCGGGCGATCTGAAGCTTTCTTT.

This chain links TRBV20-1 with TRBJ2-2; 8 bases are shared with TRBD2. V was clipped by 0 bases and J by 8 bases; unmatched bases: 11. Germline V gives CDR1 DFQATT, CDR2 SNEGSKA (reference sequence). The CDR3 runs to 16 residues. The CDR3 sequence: CSARDGVAGYAGELFF. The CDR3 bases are TGCAGTGCTAGAGATGGGGTAGCGGGATACGCAGGGGAGCTGTTTTTT.